One T cell receptor (beta chain) is described in this entry. One junction end does not reproduce the germline sequence, and a read error may be involved. This was a deep-level run. The method was immunoSEQ multiplex PCR; TCRdb's version includes in-frame clones alone and lacks a portion of them. The table records approximately 1,500,000 clones, roughly 98% of them present only once. This CDR3 has 13 amino acids. From germline, CDR1 is SGHAT and CDR2 FQNNGV. Each donor was a Caucasian adult residing in Nashville, Tennessee. This sample was included in a study of shared clonotypes between healthy human individuals.

The chain couples TRBV11-2 to TRBJ1-4; D not resolved. The receptor was derived from a man between 25 and 39 years old in good health. The sample was naive CD4+ T cells sorted from blood. Subset reported: CD45RA+ positively selected. Here the CDR3 reads CASSLDRVSFLSF. CDR3 DNA: TGTGCCAGCAGCTTAGATCGAGTTAGCTTCCTAAGTTTT.